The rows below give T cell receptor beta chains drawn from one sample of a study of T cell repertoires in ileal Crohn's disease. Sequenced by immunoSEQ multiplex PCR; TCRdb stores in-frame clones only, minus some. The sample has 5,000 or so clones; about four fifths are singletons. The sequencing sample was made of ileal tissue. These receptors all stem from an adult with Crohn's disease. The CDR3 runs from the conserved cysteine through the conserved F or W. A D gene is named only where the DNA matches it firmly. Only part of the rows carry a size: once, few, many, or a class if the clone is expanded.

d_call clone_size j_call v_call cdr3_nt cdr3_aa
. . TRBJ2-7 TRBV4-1 TGCGCCAGCAGCCAGGCCTACGAGCAGTACTTC CASSQAYEQYF
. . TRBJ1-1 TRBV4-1 TGCGCCAGCAGCCAGAGCTGGGGGGTACGGGACACTGAAGCTTTCTTT CASSQSWGVRDTEAFF
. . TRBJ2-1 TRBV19 TGTGCCAGTAGTATAAAGGACGGTCTGGGCAATGAGCAGTTCTTC CASSIKDGLGNEQFF
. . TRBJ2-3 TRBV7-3 TGTGCCAGCAGCCAAGACAGGCGCACAGATACGCAGTATTTT CASSQDRRTDTQYF
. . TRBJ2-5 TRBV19 TGTGCCAGTAGTATAGGGTTCCGAGAGACCCAGTACTTC CASSIGFRETQYF
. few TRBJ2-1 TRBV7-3 TGTGCCAGCAGCCCCACGCTGTTAAGACTAGGCTCCTACAATGAGCAGTTCTTC CASSPTLLRLGSYNEQFF
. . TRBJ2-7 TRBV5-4 TGTGCCAGCAGCTTCCGACAGGCCGCTCCTACCGAGCAGTACTTC CASSFRQAAPTEQYF
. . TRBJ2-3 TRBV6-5 TGTGCCAGCAGTTATTCGGGAACCAACCCGACGGATACGCAGTATTTT CASSYSGTNPTDTQYF
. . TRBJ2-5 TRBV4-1 TGCGCCAGCAGCCAAGATGGAGGGGGCGCAGAGACCCAGTACTTC CASSQDGGGAETQYF
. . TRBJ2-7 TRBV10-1 TGCGCCAGCAGTGAGTCGAATGGGGCTGGGTACGAGCAGTACTTC CASSESNGAGYEQYF
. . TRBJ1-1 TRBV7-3 TGTGCCAGCAGCTTAAGCCACCTTCCAGCGAACACTGAAGCTTTCTTT CASSLSHLPANTEAFF
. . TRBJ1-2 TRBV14 TGTGCCAGCAGCCCGAGAAACCTTGGCTACACCTTC CASSPRNLGYTF
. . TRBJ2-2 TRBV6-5 TGTGCCAGCAGATCGAACACCGGGGAGCTGTTTTTT CASRSNTGELFF
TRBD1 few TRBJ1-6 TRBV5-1 TGCGCCAGCAGCCGACAGGGGGCCGATTCACCCCTCCACTTT CASSRQGADSPLHF
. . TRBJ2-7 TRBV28 TGTGCCAGCAGCTCCCCGGCAGGGGCAACCTACGAGCAGTACTTC CASSSPAGATYEQYF
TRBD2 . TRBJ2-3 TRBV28 TGTGCCAGCAGGTCCTCTAGCGGGGGCATTGATACGCAGTATTTT CASRSSSGGIDTQYF
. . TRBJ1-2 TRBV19 TGTGCCAGTAGTATCGGGAGGGAGTACTATGGCTACACCTTC CASSIGREYYGYTF
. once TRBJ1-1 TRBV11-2 TGTGCCAGCAGCTTAGGAGTCATGTTTGAAGCTTTCTTT CASSLGVMFEAFF
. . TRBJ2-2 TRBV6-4 TGTGCCAGCCGCCCATCGAACACCGGGGAGCTGTTTTTT CASRPSNTGELFF
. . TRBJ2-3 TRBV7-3 TGTGCCAGCAGCACCTATGGGGTGGGCACAGATACGCAGTATTTT CASSTYGVGTDTQYF
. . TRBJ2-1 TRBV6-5 TGTGCCAGCCTCCTTACGTGGGGGAATGAGCAGTTCTTC CASLLTWGNEQFF
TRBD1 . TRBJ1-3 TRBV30 TGTGCCTGGAGGGGACAGGGAGGCCTCTCTGGAAACACCATATATTTT CAWRGQGGLSGNTIYF
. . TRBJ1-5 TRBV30 TGTGCCTGGAGTGTAGATGGGGGCCAGCCCCAGCATTTT CAWSVDGGQPQHF
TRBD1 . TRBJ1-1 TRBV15 TGTGCCACCAGCAGAAAGCAGGGGGTTAACACTGAAGCTTTCTTT CATSRKQGVNTEAFF
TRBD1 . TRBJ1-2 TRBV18 TGTGCCAGCTCACACGGACAGGATGGCTACACCTTC CASSHGQDGYTF
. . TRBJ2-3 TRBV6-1 TGTGCCAGCACCGCTGTTGCGGGTACGCAGTATTTT CASTAVAGTQYF
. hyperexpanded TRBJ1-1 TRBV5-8 TGTGCCAGCAGCTTGTACACAACTGAAGCTTTCTTT CASSLYTTEAFF
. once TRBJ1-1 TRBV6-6 TGTGCCAGCAGTTACTCGCAGCAGGAGAACACTGAAGCTTTCTTT CASSYSQQENTEAFF
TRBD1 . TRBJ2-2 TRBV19 TGTGCCAGTAGTTCCCGACAGGGGTTCACCGGGGAGCTGTTTTTT CASSSRQGFTGELFF
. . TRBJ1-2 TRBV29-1 TGCAGCGTAGGGCAGGGGAACTATGGCTACACCTTC CSVGQGNYGYTF
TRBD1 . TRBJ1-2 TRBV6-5 TGTGCCAGCAGTTACGACGACAGGGGCGGCTACACCTTC CASSYDDRGGYTF
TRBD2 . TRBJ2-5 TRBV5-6 TGTGCCAGCAGCACACAGCGGGGGCAAGAGACCCAGTACTTC CASSTQRGQETQYF
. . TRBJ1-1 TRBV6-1 TGTGCCAGCGTCTCAGGGACCATGAACACTGAAGCTTTCTTT CASVSGTMNTEAFF
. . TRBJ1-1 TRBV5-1 TGCGCCAGCAGACTGGAACAGAAGAACACTGAAGCTTTCTTT CASRLEQKNTEAFF
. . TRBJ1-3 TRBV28 TGTGCCAGCAGTTTGCCAGCCTCTGGAAACACCATATATTTT CASSLPASGNTIYF
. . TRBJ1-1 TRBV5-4 TGTGCCAGCAGCTTGGTGTATGGGAGGAACACTGAAGCTTTCTTT CASSLVYGRNTEAFF
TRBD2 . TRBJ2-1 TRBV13 TGTGCCAGCAGCCTCTTCCAGGGCGGGAGACGATACAATGAGCAGTTCTTC CASSLFQGGRRYNEQFF
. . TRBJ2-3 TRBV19 TGTGCCAGTAGTATGGAGCGACTTCTAGATACGCAGTATTTT CASSMERLLDTQYF
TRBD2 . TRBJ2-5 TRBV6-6 TGTGCCAGCAGTACTACTAGCGGGGGGGCGCGAGAGACCCAGTACTTC CASSTTSGGARETQYF
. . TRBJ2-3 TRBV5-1 TGCGCCAGCAGCAGCTTACCTAGGCAGGGCACAGATACGCAGTATTTT CASSSLPRQGTDTQYF
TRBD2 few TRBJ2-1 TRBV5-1 TGCGCCAGCAGCTTGGCGGGGGGGATCTCCTACAATGAGCAGTTCTTC CASSLAGGISYNEQFF
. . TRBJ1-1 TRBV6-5 TGTGCCAGCAGTTACTCGAAGCCAGGCTACACTGAAGCTTTCTTT CASSYSKPGYTEAFF
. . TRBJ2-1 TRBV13 TGTGCCAGCAGCTCCGTACAACCGGGACGGGGAGGTGAGCAGTTCTTC CASSSVQPGRGGEQFF
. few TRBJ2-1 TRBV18 TGTGCCAGCTCACCATCACAGCGGGACAATGAGCAGTTCTTC CASSPSQRDNEQFF
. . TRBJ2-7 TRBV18 TGTGCCAGCTCACCCCACGAGGGGGCCTACGAGCAGTACTTC CASSPHEGAYEQYF
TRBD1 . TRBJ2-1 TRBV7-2 TGTGCCAGCAGCTTACGACTACTCCGGACAGGGAAGTACAATGAGCAGTTCTTC CASSLRLLRTGKYNEQFF
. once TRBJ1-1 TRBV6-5 TGTGCCAGCAGTTACGGTGACACTGAAGCTTTCTTT CASSYGDTEAFF
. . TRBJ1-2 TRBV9 TGTGCCAGCAGCGTAGAAGGGGGGTCTGGCTACACCTTC CASSVEGGSGYTF
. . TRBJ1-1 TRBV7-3 TGTGCCAGCAGCTTACGGTGGAACACTGAAGCTTTCTTT CASSLRWNTEAFF
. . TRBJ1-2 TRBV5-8 TGTGCCAGCAGCTTGCTGGACAGTTATGGCTACACCTTC CASSLLDSYGYTF